This TCR beta chain comes out of a study of T-cell memory formation after mild COVID-19. Findings and limits, study-wide: Mainly in CM and EM were contracting CD4+ clones; CD8+ were in EMRA. Clonal second-wave expansions that peaked on day 37 had unconfirmed SARS-CoV-2 specificity.

Germline V lookup: CDR1 SGDLS, CDR2 YYNGEE. This CDR3 has 16 amino acids. Trimming cost V 5 bases and J 2 bases, with 18 bases left between them. TCRdb redid the calling of the 5' RACE reads with MiXCR, one entry per CDR3 protein. The table includes about 340,000 distinct CDR3 sequences, under 15% detected once. This clonotype was observed a handful of times. Its antigen remains unknown. J is TRBJ2-3 and V is TRBV9; unclear D gene. Input material: PBMCs or a T cell subset sorted from them (not recorded which). The sequence was collected from a man aged 18 to 30 who had mild COVID-19 (a few samples of this study predate the infection). Cell type and time point are not known. CDR3 DNA sequence: TGTGCCAGCAGTGGGTCTAGGGAAATGGACACAGATACGCAGTATTTT. This sequence encodes CASSGSREMDTDTQYF.